The rows below give T cell receptor beta chains drawn from one sample of a study of blood T cell repertoires in COVID-19. Sequenced by immunoSEQ multiplex PCR; TCRdb stores in-frame clones only, minus some. Seen here are around 100,000 clones, about 87% observed once, and the top ten hold 11%. The sequenced material came from peripheral blood. The receptors originated from a woman in her thirties with acute or convalescent COVID-19. Each CDR3 is given with its conserved first and last residue.

>TRBJ1-4|TRBV5-6
CASSPGINEKLFF
>TRBJ2-7|TRBV11-3
CASSPRGSYEQYF
>TRBJ1-2|TRBV19
CASRGDSYDYGYTF
>TRBJ2-2|TRBV7-2
CASRPRRTGTAGELFF
>TRBJ1-4|TRBV14
CASSFTTGRLFF
>TRBJ2-1|TRBV6-1
CASSGGQGIRSYNEQFF
>TRBJ2-7|TRBV28
CASSSGTGGLGTYEQYF
>TRBJ1-6|TRBV7-2
CASSKGDRGPLYNSPLHF
>TRBJ1-1|TRBV6-4
CASSATGNTEAFF
>TRBJ2-7|TRBV5-6
CASSLAPRSSYEQYF
>TRBJ2-7|TRBV5-1
CASTDRGPSYEQYF
>TRBJ1-1|TRBV6-1
CASSESQGFTEAFF
>TRBJ1-1|TRBV5-1
CASSSITTGNTEAFF
>TRBJ1-1|TRBV2
CARHRGSSEAFF
>TRBJ1-2|TRBV28
CASSFSTSNYGYTF
>TRBJ1-1|TRBV6-1
CASSGVGVAQNTEAFF
>TRBJ2-7|TRBV13
CASRPRSSYEQYF
>TRBJ2-7|TRBV5-4
CASSLDSHEQYF
>TRBJ1-3|TRBV5-1
CASSQDRDGNTIYF